This TCR beta chain is drawn from a study of glioma-infiltrating T cells after dendritic cell vaccination. Study-wide context: Dendritic cell vaccination trial patients had either newly diagnosed or recurrent glioblastoma. Between the early 2000s and the early 2010s, patients got autologous tumor lysate-pulsed dendritic cell vaccines.

Study-wide results and limits: Survival was not directly related to TCR clonality in these patients.

This clone was counted only a few times. Its antigen is still unknown. This table comes from immunoSEQ multiplex PCR, and its TCRdb copy is limited to in-frame clones, with some not included. The sample consists of more than 55,000 clones, more than 75% of them appearing once. Described time point: after dendritic cell vaccination, including at tumor progression/relapse. Isocitrate dehydrogenase mutation was absent in all glioblastoma patients. The CDR3 is 17 amino acids. V dropped 4 bases and J dropped 4 bases, with 17 bases sitting between them. Germline V gene lookup returns CDR1 MNHNS and CDR2 SASEGT.

The origin of this receptor is a human donor with glioblastoma. The gene calls are TRBV6-1 and TRBJ1-6; D remains ambiguous. Sequences were derived from blood, sampled after dendritic cell vaccination. CDR3 sequence: CASSGSSGTGYNSPLHF. The CDR3 DNA reads as TGTGCCAGCAGTGGGTCGTCTGGTACGGGTTATAATTCACCCCTCCACTTT.